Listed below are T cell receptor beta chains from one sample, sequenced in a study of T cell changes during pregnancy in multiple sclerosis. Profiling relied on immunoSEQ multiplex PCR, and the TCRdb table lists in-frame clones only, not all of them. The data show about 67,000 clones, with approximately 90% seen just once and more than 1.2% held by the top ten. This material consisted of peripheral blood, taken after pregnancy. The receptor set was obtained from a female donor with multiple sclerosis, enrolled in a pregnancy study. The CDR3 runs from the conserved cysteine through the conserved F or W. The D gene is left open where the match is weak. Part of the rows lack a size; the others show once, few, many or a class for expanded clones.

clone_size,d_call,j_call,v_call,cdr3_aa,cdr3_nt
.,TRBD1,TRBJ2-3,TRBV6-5,CASRTGQVSTDTQYF,TGTGCCAGCAGGACCGGACAGGTTAGCACAGATACGCAGTATTTT
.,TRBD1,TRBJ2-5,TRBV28,CASSRYGPGTVQETQYF,TGTGCCAGCAGCCGTTATGGGCCGGGGACAGTCCAAGAGACCCAGTACTTC
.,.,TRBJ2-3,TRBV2,CASSPPSRILTDTQYF,TGTGCCAGCAGCCCACCTAGCAGAATACTCACAGATACGCAGTATTTT
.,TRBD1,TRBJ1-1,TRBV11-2,CASSRDRGKAFF,TGTGCCAGCAGCCGAGACAGGGGGAAAGCTTTCTTT
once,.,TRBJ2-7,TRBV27,CASSNPDSYEQYF,TGTGCCAGCAGTAACCCAGACAGCTACGAGCAGTACTTC
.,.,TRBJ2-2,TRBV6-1,CASSAASGLLNTGELFF,TGTGCCAGCAGTGCCGCCTCGGGACTGCTTAACACCGGGGAGCTGTTTTTT
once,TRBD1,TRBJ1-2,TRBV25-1,CASSTWDRDDYGYTF,TGTGCCAGCAGCACGTGGGACAGGGACGACTATGGCTACACCTTC
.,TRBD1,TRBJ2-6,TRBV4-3,CASSQRTGVLSGANVLTF,TGCGCCAGCAGCCAGAGGACAGGGGTCCTCTCTGGGGCCAACGTCCTGACTTTC
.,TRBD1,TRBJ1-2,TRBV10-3,CAISEDRVHGYTF,TGTGCCATCAGTGAGGACAGGGTCCATGGCTACACCTTC
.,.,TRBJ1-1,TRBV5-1,CASSLFSSGNTEAFF,TGCGCCAGCAGCTTGTTTTCTTCGGGGAACACTGAAGCTTTCTTT
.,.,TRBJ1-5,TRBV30,CAWTRGEGQPQHF,TGTGCCTGGACTAGGGGCGAAGGACAGCCCCAGCATTTT
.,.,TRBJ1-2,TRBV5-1,CASSLYSNYGYTF,TGCGCCAGCAGCTTATACAGTAACTATGGCTACACCTTC
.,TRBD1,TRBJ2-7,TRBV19,CASRPPGQGFEQYF,TGTGCCAGTAGACCCCCGGGACAGGGATTCGAGCAGTACTTC
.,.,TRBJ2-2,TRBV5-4,CASSPGVKNTGELFF,TGTGCCAGCAGCCCCGGGGTGAAGAACACCGGGGAGCTGTTTTTT
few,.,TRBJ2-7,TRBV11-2,CASSPLYEQYF,TGTGCCAGCAGCCCCCTCTACGAGCAGTACTTC
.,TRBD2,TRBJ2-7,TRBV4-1,CASSQWTSGSYEQYF,TGCGCCAGCAGCCAGTGGACTAGCGGTTCCTACGAGCAGTACTTC
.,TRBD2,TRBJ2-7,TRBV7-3,CASSPTSGSFSEQYF,TGTGCCAGCAGCCCCACTAGCGGGAGTTTCTCCGAGCAGTACTTC
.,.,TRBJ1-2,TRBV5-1,CASSLISGQTFVYGYTF,TGCGCCAGCAGCTTGATTTCAGGACAGACCTTTGTCTATGGCTACACCTTC
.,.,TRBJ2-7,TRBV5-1,CASSLPEYEQYF,TGCGCCAGCAGCCTACCGGAGTACGAGCAGTACTTC
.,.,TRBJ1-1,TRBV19,CASSKGGKAFF,TGTGCCAGTAGTAAGGGGGGGAAAGCTTTCTTT
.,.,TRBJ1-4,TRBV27,CASSWSGYNEKLFF,TGTGCCAGCAGTTGGTCGGGATATAATGAAAAACTGTTTTTT
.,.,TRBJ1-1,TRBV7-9,CASSLGSGGDPEAFF,TGTGCCAGCAGCTTAGGTTCAGGCGGGGACCCTGAAGCTTTCTTT
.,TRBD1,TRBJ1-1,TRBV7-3,CASSSGPGTGNTEAFF,TGTGCCAGCAGCTCAGGTCCCGGGACAGGGAACACTGAAGCTTTCTTT
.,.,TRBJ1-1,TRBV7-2,CASSPGPLDTEAFF,TGTGCCAGCAGCCCTGGGCCTCTGGATACTGAAGCTTTCTTT
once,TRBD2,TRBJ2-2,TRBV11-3,CASSSTSGSTGELFF,TGTGCCAGCAGCTCAACTAGCGGGAGCACCGGGGAGCTGTTTTTT
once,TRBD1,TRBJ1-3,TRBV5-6,CASSLDRGRAGNTIYF,TGTGCCAGCAGCTTAGACAGGGGGCGTGCGGGAAACACCATATATTTT
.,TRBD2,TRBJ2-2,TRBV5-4,CASSAREGRTGELFF,TGTGCCAGCAGCGCTCGGGAGGGCCGCACCGGGGAGCTGTTTTTT
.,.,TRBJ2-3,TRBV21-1,CASSKVSETSGHTSTDTQYF,TGTGCCAGCAGCAAAGTTTCCGAGACTAGCGGACATACTAGCACAGATACGCAGTATTTT
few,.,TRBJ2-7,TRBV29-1,CSVLRGSVEQYF,TGCAGCGTTCTAAGGGGGTCAGTCGAGCAGTACTTC
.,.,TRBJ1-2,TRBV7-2,CASSPFGSYGYTF,TGTGCCAGCAGCCCCTTCGGGAGCTATGGCTACACCTTC
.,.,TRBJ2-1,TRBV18,CASSPGSHNEQFF,TGTGCCAGCTCACCGGGCAGCCACAATGAGCAGTTCTTC
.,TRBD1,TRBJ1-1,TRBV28,CASSLGGQGGSEAFF,TGTGCCAGCAGTTTAGGGGGACAGGGAGGATCTGAAGCTTTCTTT
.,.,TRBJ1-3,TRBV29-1,CSVVPVDSGNTIYF,TGCAGCGTTGTCCCCGTAGACTCTGGAAACACCATATATTTT
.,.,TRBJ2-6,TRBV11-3,CASSLQDSGANVLTF,TGTGCCAGCAGCTTACAGGACTCTGGGGCCAACGTCCTGACTTTC
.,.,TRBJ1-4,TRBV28,CASSPLPGVIATNEKLFF,TGTGCCAGCAGTCCTCTTCCCGGGGTGATTGCAACTAATGAAAAACTGTTTTTT
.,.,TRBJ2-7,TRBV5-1,CASSLAGYDYEQYF,TGCGCCAGCAGCTTGGCAGGATATGACTACGAGCAGTACTTC
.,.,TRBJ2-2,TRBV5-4,CASSSTASTGELFF,TGTGCCAGCAGCTCCACCGCTAGCACCGGGGAGCTGTTTTTT
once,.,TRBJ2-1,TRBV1,CTSSQADMAGVVEQFF,TGCACCAGCAGCCAAGCAGACATGGCAGGGGTGGTTGAGCAGTTCTTC
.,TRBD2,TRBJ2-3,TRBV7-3,CASSLGLVTDTQYF,TGTGCCAGCAGCCTGGGACTAGTCACAGATACGCAGTATTTT
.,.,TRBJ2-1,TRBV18,CASSPNLMSSYNEQFF,TGTGCCAGCTCACCTAACCTCATGAGCTCCTACAATGAGCAGTTCTTC
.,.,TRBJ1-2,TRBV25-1,CASTFGDQPGYTF,TGTGCCAGCACCTTCGGGGATCAACCTGGCTACACCTTC
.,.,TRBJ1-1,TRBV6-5,CASSIQSGGTEAFF,TGTGCCAGCAGTATACAGAGCGGGGGTACTGAAGCTTTCTTT
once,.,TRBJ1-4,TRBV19,CASSSTAGRDEKLFF,TGTGCCAGTAGTAGTACAGCTGGTCGCGATGAAAAACTGTTTTTT
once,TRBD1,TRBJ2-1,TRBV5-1,CASSLEAAGGSYNEQFF,TGCGCCAGCAGCTTGGAGGCGGCAGGGGGCTCCTACAATGAGCAGTTCTTC
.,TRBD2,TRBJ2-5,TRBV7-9,CASSLARGSGEGTQYF,TGTGCCAGCAGCTTAGCGCGGGGGTCGGGAGAAGGGACCCAGTACTTC
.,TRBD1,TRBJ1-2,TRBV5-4,CASSLASQGAPLGYTF,TGTGCCAGCAGCTTGGCTAGCCAGGGGGCCCCTCTTGGCTACACCTTC
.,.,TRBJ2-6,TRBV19,CASWAGGSGANVLTF,TGTGCCAGTTGGGCCGGGGGCTCTGGGGCCAACGTCCTGACTTTC
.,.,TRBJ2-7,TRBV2,CASSATDILEQYF,TGTGCCAGCAGCGCGACAGATATCCTCGAGCAGTACTTC
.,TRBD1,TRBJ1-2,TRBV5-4,CASSLTGDRVGGYTF,TGTGCCAGCAGCTTGACTGGGGACAGGGTCGGGGGCTACACCTTC
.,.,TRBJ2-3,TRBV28,CASSLPSGHTDTQYF,TGTGCCAGCAGTTTACCCAGCGGGCACACAGATACGCAGTATTTT
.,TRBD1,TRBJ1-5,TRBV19,CASSHTGVPNQPQHF,TGTGCCAGTAGTCATACAGGGGTTCCCAATCAGCCCCAGCATTTT
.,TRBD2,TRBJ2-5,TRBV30,CAWNKGLAGETQYF,TGTGCCTGGAATAAGGGACTAGCGGGAGAGACCCAGTACTTC
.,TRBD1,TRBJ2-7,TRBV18,CASSPGTGTSYEQYF,TGTGCCAGCTCACCAGGGACAGGGACCTCCTACGAGCAGTACTTC
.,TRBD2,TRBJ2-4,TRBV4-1,CASSLPTAGAENIQYF,TGCGCCAGCAGCCTCCCCACCGCGGGAGCGGAAAACATTCAGTACTTC
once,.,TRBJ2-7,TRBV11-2,CASSFLGGTLYEQYF,TGTGCCAGCAGCTTTCTTGGCGGGACCTTATACGAGCAGTACTTC
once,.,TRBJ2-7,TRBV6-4,CASSDGGAWTYEQYF,TGTGCCAGCAGTGACGGGGGGGCTTGGACCTACGAGCAGTACTTC
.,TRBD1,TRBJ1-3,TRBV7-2,CASSPFLRDRGGNTIYF,TGTGCCAGCAGCCCTTTTTTGCGGGACAGGGGGGGAAACACCATATATTTT
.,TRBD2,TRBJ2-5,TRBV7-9,CASSLTSGRRAQETQYF,TGTGCCAGCAGTCTGACTAGCGGGAGGCGTGCCCAAGAGACCCAGTACTTC
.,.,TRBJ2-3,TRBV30,CAWSVGFTDTQYF,TGTGCCTGGAGTGTCGGGTTCACAGATACGCAGTATTTT